This TCR beta chain stems from a study of PD-L1 blockade in urothelial cancer. This clone has a single count. As yet, its antigen is unknown. Germline-derived CDR1 and CDR2 are ENHRY and SYGVKD. This CDR3 region has 18 residues. V was clipped by 0 bases and J by 1 base, with 15 bases between them. This table comes from immunoSEQ multiplex PCR, and its TCRdb copy is limited to in-frame clones, with some not included. The sample holds about 37,000 clones, 84% seen once. Noted time point: pretreatment peripheral blood. Patients had urothelial carcinoma that was locally advanced or metastatic. Study findings and constraints: Lower pretreatment blood TCR clonality, under the median, predicted better survival, researchers reported.

This material consisted of PBMCs, taken around atezolizumab (anti-PD-L1) treatment. The chain has TRBV10-3 and TRBJ2-2, with D hard to call. The receptor's source is a man aged 60 to 75 with urothelial cancer. The CDR3 reads CAISESVSSNLNTGELFF. Written as DNA, the CDR3 is TGTGCCATCAGTGAGTCGGTTAGCTCCAACCTGAACACCGGGGAGCTGTTTTTT.